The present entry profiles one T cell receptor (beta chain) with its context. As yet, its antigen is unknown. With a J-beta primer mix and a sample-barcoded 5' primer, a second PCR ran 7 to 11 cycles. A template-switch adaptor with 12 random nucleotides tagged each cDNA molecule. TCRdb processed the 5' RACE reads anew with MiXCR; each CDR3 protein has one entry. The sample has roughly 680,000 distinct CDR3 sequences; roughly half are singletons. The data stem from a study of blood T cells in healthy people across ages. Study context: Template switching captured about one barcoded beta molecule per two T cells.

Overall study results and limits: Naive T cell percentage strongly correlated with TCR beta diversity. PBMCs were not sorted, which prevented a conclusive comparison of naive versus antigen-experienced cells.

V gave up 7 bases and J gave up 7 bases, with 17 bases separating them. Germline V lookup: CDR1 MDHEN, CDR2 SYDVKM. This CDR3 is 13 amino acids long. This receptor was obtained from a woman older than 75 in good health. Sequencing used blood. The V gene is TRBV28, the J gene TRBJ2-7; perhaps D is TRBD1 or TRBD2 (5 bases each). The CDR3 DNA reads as TGTGCCAGCATGGGGTGGGGGTACAATGAGCAGTACTTC. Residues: CASMGWGYNEQYF.